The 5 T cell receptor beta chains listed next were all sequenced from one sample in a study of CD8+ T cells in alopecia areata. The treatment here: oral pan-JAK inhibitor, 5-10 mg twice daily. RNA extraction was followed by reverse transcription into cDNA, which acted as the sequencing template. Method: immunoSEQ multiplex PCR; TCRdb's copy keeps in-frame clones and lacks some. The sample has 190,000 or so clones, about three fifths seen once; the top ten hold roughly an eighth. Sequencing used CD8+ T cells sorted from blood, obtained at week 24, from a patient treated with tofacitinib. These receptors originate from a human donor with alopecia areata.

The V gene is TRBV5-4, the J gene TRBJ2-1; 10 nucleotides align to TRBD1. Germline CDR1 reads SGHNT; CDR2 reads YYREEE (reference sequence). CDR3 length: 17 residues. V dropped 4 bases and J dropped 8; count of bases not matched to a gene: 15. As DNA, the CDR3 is TGTGCCAGCAGCCCACGTGAGCCGGGACAGGGGTGGGATGAGCAGTTCTTC. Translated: CASSPREPGQGWDEQFF.

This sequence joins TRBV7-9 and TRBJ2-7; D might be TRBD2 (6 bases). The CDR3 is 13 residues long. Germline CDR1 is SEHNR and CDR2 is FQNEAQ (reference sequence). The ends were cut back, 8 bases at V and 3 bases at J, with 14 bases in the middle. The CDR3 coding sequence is TGTGCCAGCCTGGAGGGAGTTGGCTACGAGCAGTACTTC. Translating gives CASLEGVGYEQYF.

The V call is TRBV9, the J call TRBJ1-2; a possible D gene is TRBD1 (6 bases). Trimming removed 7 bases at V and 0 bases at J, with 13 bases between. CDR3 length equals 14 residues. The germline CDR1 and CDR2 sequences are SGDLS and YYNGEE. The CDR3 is CASRSQGSNYGYTF. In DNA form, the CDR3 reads TGTGCCAGCCGAAGTCAGGGGTCTAACTATGGCTACACCTTC.

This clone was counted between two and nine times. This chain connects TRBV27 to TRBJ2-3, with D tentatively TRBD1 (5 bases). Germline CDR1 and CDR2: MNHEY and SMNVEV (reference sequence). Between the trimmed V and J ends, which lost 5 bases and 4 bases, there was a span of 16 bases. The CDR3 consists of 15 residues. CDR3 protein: CASSTRVSHADTQYF. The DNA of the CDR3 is TGTGCCAGCAGTACCAGGGTGTCCCACGCAGATACGCAGTATTTT.

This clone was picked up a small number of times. For the CDR3, the DNA is TGTGCCAGCAGCTTCATAGGGCCGGATGCAAATACCGGGACTAGTTGGGCAGATACGCAGTATTTT. It is translated as CASSFIGPDANTGTSWADTQYF. The V and J genes are TRBV13 and TRBJ2-3; 8 bases align to TRBD2. CDR3 length: 22 amino acids. Trimming took 3 bases from V and 4 from J; bases not matched to a gene: 27. The germline gives CDR1 PRHDT, CDR2 FYEKMQ (reference sequence). The full variable domain, with the rest looked up from reference TRBV13 and TRBJ2-3, is AAGVIQSPRHLIKEKRETATLKCYPIPRHDTVYWYQQGPGQDPQFLISFYEKMQSDKGSIPDRFSAQQFSDYHSELNMSSLELGDSALYFCASSFIGPDANTGTSWADTQYFGPGTRLTVL.